Reported below is one T cell receptor beta chain. As yet, its antigen is unknown. The time point denotes: week 5, during vaccination. A single vaccine dose contained 300 ug of mutant IDH1 20-mer peptide, and topical imiquimod was used with it. New IDH1-mutant, ATRX-lost WHO grade 3 or 4 astrocytomas occurred in donors. The sample comes from a study of a mutant IDH1 vaccine in newly diagnosed glioma. Study overall: Beforehand, treatment had been radiotherapy, temozolomide, or both; the majority received both.

Repertoires were generated with immunoSEQ multiplex PCR, while TCRdb's copy carries only in-frame clones and drops some. The table includes 45,000 to 65,000 clones, approximately 82% detected once. Study results and limitations: Pseudoprogression seemingly bore no relation to changes in top peripheral T cell clonotypes. Researchers report vaccine-induced immune responses in roughly 93% of patients.

Sequenced material: PBMCs, taken from a glioma patient whose treatment included an IDH1 peptide vaccine. The clonotype was recovered from a woman aged 18-29 years with glioma. Some clones in this sample may be carry-over from other donors' samples.

In nucleotides, the CDR3 is TGTGCCAGCAGCTGGGGGACTAGCGGAGTATACGAGCAGTACTTC. Its translation is CASSWGTSGVYEQYF. The genes are TRBV5-6 and TRBJ2-7, with 11 nucleotides matching TRBD2. From germline, CDR1 is SGHDT and CDR2 YYEEEE. The CDR3 has 15 residues. Trimming took 3 bases from V and 4 from J; bases not matched to a gene: 6.